Listed below are T cell receptor beta chains from one sample, sequenced in a study of cytomegalovirus exposure and HLA in healthy donors. Sequencing used immunoSEQ multiplex PCR; TCRdb keeps in-frame clones, though not all of them. Among approximately 100,000 clones listed, 88% were seen once. The specimen sequenced was PBMCs. The receptor source for this set is a woman aged 18-35 years in good health and CMV-seropositive. Both conserved end residues are part of each CDR3.

j_call,v_call,cdr3_aa
TRBJ2-7,TRBV9,CASSTGDLGEQYF
TRBJ1-1,TRBV18,CASSYRGSGTEAFF
TRBJ1-2,TRBV18,CASSPRPSGEGGQGDFGYTF
TRBJ1-1,TRBV18,CASPDAGGTEAFF
TRBJ2-2,TRBV9,CASSVALAGGPRTGELFF
TRBJ2-5,TRBV4-1,CASSQDGRQGYQETQYF
TRBJ1-5,TRBV6-6,CASSYTGGAEYQPQHF
TRBJ2-3,TRBV9,CASSVAEGLVSDTQYF
TRBJ1-1,TRBV27,CASSFGRAEAFF
TRBJ2-3,TRBV6-4,CASSPSGQGSDTQYF
TRBJ2-1,TRBV7-8,CASSARDFPWNEQFF
TRBJ2-4,TRBV9,CASSAEAAKNIQYF
TRBJ2-3,TRBV10-2,CASSLPPTDTQYF
TRBJ1-1,TRBV5-6,CASSLAGGNMNTEAFF
TRBJ1-1,TRBV18,CASSPPTGGRSGAFF
TRBJ1-2,TRBV5-1,CASSLNGGSYGYTF
TRBJ1-5,TRBV6-5,CASSYRVYQPQHF
TRBJ1-2,TRBV18,CASSLGQNYGYTF
TRBJ1-3,TRBV7-9,CASSQGDRSSGNTIYF
TRBJ2-3,TRBV7-9,CASSLQDKSDTQYF
TRBJ1-5,TRBV2,CASSEGADQPQHF
TRBJ2-2,TRBV9,CASSHPRQATNTGELFF
TRBJ2-3,TRBV4-3,CASSQSGGAADTQYF
TRBJ2-2,TRBV18,CASSPRDIRTTGELFF
TRBJ1-1,TRBV27,CASSSQGVGGNTEAFF
TRBJ1-5,TRBV15,CATSREQGANQPQHF
TRBJ2-7,TRBV13,CASSPSTGGKDEQYF
TRBJ2-1,TRBV19,CASSEMVVVSYNEQFF
TRBJ1-2,TRBV19,CASSPQGVGSYGYTF
TRBJ1-2,TRBV28,CASSLLYGYTF
TRBJ1-1,TRBV7-2,CASSHGQGNTEAFF
TRBJ2-1,TRBV7-2,CASSLGGAGGYNEQFF
TRBJ1-4,TRBV19,CASTQGEATNEKLFF
TRBJ2-7,TRBV2,CASSAGHLTYEQYF
TRBJ2-5,TRBV10-3,CAISAGREPQETQYF
TRBJ2-2,TRBV2,CASSGQNTGELFF
TRBJ2-1,TRBV19,CASSILQGSRHEQFF
TRBJ1-1,TRBV28,CASRGRGNTEAFF
TRBJ2-1,TRBV10-2,CASTRAIYNEQFF
TRBJ2-7,TRBV6-5,CASSSGQGIYEQYF
TRBJ2-2,TRBV28,CASSLGGQGANTGELFF
TRBJ2-7,TRBV11-2,CASSPYLGRSYEQYF
TRBJ2-7,TRBV5-6,CASSLAGGSGYEQYF
TRBJ1-1,TRBV19,CASSIAGSNTEAFF
TRBJ2-2,TRBV9,CASSVTTTGTNTGELFF
TRBJ2-3,TRBV7-6,CASSYSTLAGADTQYF
TRBJ2-2,TRBV18,CASSPRETGELFF